The 4 T cell receptor beta chains reported below all come from one sample, sequenced in a study of blood T cell repertoires in COVID-19. This table comes from immunoSEQ multiplex PCR, and its TCRdb copy is limited to in-frame clones, with some not included. The table includes around 170,000 clones, roughly 87% detected once. The sample consisted of peripheral blood. These receptors were taken from a woman in her seventies with COVID-19, enrolled during active disease.

V usage is TRBV6-5 and J usage is TRBJ1-2, with TRBD1 matching over 8 bases. With 6 bases clipped from V and 6 bases from J, the junction kept 12 bases outside the gene matches. The V gene's germline CDR1 is MNHEY and CDR2 SVGAGI. The CDR3 is 15 amino acids. This CDR3 is CASRLAGGALDGYTF. CDR3 nucleotides: TGTGCCAGCAGGTTGGCAGGGGGCGCCCTGGATGGCTACACCTTC.

Details on this clone: It is likely a read error, because the conserved phenylalanine at the end of the CDR3 is missing. Because the CDR3's place on the DNA is in doubt, the DNA is left out and the CDR3 is given as listed by TCRdb. This rearrangement joins TRBV3-1 (or the pseudogene TRBV3-2) to TRBJ1-2; TRBD1, the D gene given by the table, was not confirmed from the DNA. Germline V gene sequence: CDR1 LGHDT, CDR2 YNNKEL (reference sequence). Ends included, the CDR3 has 11 residues. The CDR3 loop is CASSPPRGRGL.

This clone was seen a few times. The rearrangement uses TRBV3-1 (or the pseudogene TRBV3-2) and TRBJ1-5; perhaps TRBD1 as D (6 bases). Looked up from germline, CDR1 is LGHDT and CDR2 is YNNKEL (reference sequence). The CDR3 length is 13 residues. Trimming took off 1 base at V and 5 bases at J, with 6 bases between the two ends. As DNA, the CDR3 is TGTGCCAGCAGCCAAGGGGGGCATCAGCCCCAGCATTTT. It is translated as CASSQGGHQPQHF.

The chain recombines TRBV5-1 with TRBJ2-6; 7 bases line up with TRBD1. V was clipped by 4 bases and J by 0 bases; unmatched bases: 13. Germline CDR1 SGHRS, CDR2 YFSETQ. The length of the CDR3 is 19 residues. This CDR3 reads CASSPLPGQSSSGANVLTF. In DNA form, the CDR3 reads TGCGCCAGCAGCCCCCTCCCGGGACAGAGTAGCTCTGGGGCCAACGTCCTGACTTTC.